The 27 T cell receptor beta chains below were found in one sample sequenced in a study of T-cell reconstitution after alpha-beta-depleted transplantation in children. Unique molecular identifiers featured in how the TCRbeta library was prepared. TCRdb re-analysed the PCR reads in MiXCR, keeping a single row per CDR3 protein. The sample has a few hundred thousand distinct CDR3 sequences, about 45% seen once. The starting material was PBMCs, obtained before TCRalphabeta/CD19-depleted stem cell transplant. These receptors were taken from a girl aged 2-15 years with aplastic anemia, due to receive a stem cell transplant.

This clonotype was counted only a few times. V gene TRBV7-8 combines with J gene TRBJ2-2; D ambiguous. Germline V gene lookup returns CDR1 SGHVS and CDR2 FQNEAQ. This CDR3 spans 13 amino acids. V was clipped by 3 bases and J by 7 bases, with 9 bases between them. The CDR3 reads CASSLSRSGELFF. As DNA, the CDR3 is TGTGCCAGCAGCTTGTCGCGTAGCGGGGAGCTGTTTTTT.

This clonotype was found once. V usage is TRBV20-1 and J usage is TRBJ2-5, with 7 positions matching TRBD2. There are 13 residues in the CDR3. J gave up 5 bases and V 6 bases, and 9 bases lay outside the gene matches. Germline V lookup: CDR1 DFQATT, CDR2 SNEGSKA (reference sequence). CDR3 amino acids: CSAHIGGGETQYF. In nucleotides, the CDR3 is TGCAGTGCCCATATCGGGGGAGGGGAGACCCAGTACTTC.

The chain joins TRBV7-2 to TRBJ2-5; 9 positions agree with TRBD2. V was clipped by 7 bases and J by 2 bases; unmatched bases: 11. The length of the CDR3 is 16 residues. Germline V gene sequence: CDR1 SGHTA, CDR2 FQGNSA. The CDR3 sequence is CASNRVASGVQETQYF. In DNA form, the CDR3 reads TGTGCCAGCAACCGAGTCGCTAGCGGGGTACAAGAGACCCAGTACTTC.

This clonotype turned up a few times. This rearrangement joins TRBV6-5 to TRBJ2-6; D might be TRBD1 (7 bases). Germline lookup yields CDR1 MNHEY and CDR2 SVGAGI. Trimming removed 4 bases at V and 4 bases at J, with 11 bases between. The CDR3 runs to 15 residues. The CDR3 protein is CASSWRGPGANVLTF. In DNA, the CDR3 is TGTGCCAGCAGTTGGAGGGGGCCCGGGGCCAACGTCCTGACTTTC.

The chain couples TRBV29-1 to TRBJ2-1, with TRBD2 matching 10 bases. With V trimmed by 3 bases and J by 8 bases, 10 bases remained unmatched. The CDR3 extends over 15 amino acids. Germline V gives CDR1 SQVTM, CDR2 ANQGSEA. The CDR3 nucleotides are TGCAGCGTTGATGGGGCTAGCGGGAGTAGCGATGAGCAGTTCTTC. It translates to CSVDGASGSSDEQFF.

This clonotype was picked up many times. The chain combines TRBV20-1 with TRBJ1-2; 7 bases agree with TRBD1. J gave up 9 bases and V 2 bases, and 9 bases lay outside the gene matches. The CDR3 totals 13 residues. CDR1 is DFQATT and CDR2 is SNEGSKA in the germline V gene (reference sequence). In nucleotides, the CDR3 is TGCAGTGCTAGATCGGGACAGAGGAAGCGCTACACCTTC. It codes for CSARSGQRKRYTF.

The V gene is TRBV27, the J gene TRBJ2-5; 10 nucleotides match TRBD2. The CDR3 runs to 16 residues. V shed 4 bases and J 4 bases; nucleotides not matched to a gene: 9. The V gene's germline CDR1 is MNHEY and CDR2 SMNVEV (reference sequence). The CDR3 loop reads CASSWDSGRPGETQYF. The CDR3 bases are TGTGCCAGCAGTTGGGATAGCGGGAGGCCAGGAGAGACCCAGTACTTC.

This chain joins TRBV20-1 and TRBJ2-7; 14 bases line up with TRBD2. Unmatched junction bases numbered 11, after V lost 4 bases and J lost 0 bases. This CDR3 is built from 18 residues. Germline-derived CDR1 and CDR2 are DFQATT and SNEGSKA (reference sequence). Here the CDR3 reads CSATGVGTSGGSSYEQYF. The CDR3 DNA reads TGCAGTGCTACCGGGGTCGGGACTAGCGGGGGTAGCTCCTACGAGCAGTACTTC.

Notes on this clonotype: One end of the junction fails to match germline, which may point to a read error. The chain employs TRBV7-3 and TRBJ2-5; 9 positions match TRBD1. Germline values: CDR1 SGHTA, CDR2 FQGTGA. The CDR3 sequence is 15 residues long. The CDR3 loop reads CASSPGTGRQETQSF. Written as DNA, the CDR3 is TGTGCCAGCAGCCCAGGGACAGGGAGGCAAGAGACCCAGTCCTTC.

This clonotype showed up just once. The chain uses TRBV6-1 and TRBJ2-1, with 10 bases matching TRBD1. The CDR3 sequence is 15 residues long. Trimming took 6 bases from V and 6 from J; bases not matched to a gene: 8. CDR1 is MNHNS and CDR2 is SASEGT in the germline V gene. The CDR3 nucleotides read TGTGCCAGCAGATACCGGGACAGGGGTGTCAATGAGCAGTTCTTC. Amino acid sequence: CASRYRDRGVNEQFF.

The rearrangement joins TRBV27 to TRBJ1-6, with D possibly being TRBD1 (6 bases). Germline V gene sequence: CDR1 MNHEY, CDR2 SMNVEV (reference sequence). V was trimmed by 7 bases and J by 6 bases, leaving 13 bases between them. The CDR3 sequence is 14 residues long. The DNA of the CDR3 is TGTGCCAGCAACCGGGGACAAATTAATTCACCCCTCCACTTT. This sequence encodes CASNRGQINSPLHF.

The rearrangement links TRBV7-6 to TRBJ2-2; possible D gene TRBD2, 6 bases. The V end lost 5 bases, the J end lost 4 bases, and 17 bases lay between the germline ends. In germline, CDR1 is SGHVS, CDR2 FNYEAQ. The CDR3 runs to 16 residues. For the CDR3, the DNA is TGTGCCAGCAGCCCCCCGGATGCGGGGCCCACCGGGGAGCTGTTTTTT. This sequence encodes CASSPPDAGPTGELFF.

This chain joins TRBV7-2 and TRBJ2-2, with a possible D match to TRBD2 (7 bases). This CDR3 comprises 16 residues. V was trimmed by 5 bases and J by 7 bases, leaving 20 bases between them. From germline, CDR1 is SGHTA and CDR2 FQGNSA. This chain's CDR3 is CASSASRAGANGELFF. The CDR3 DNA is TGTGCCAGCAGCGCCTCGCGGGCGGGGGCCAACGGGGAGCTGTTTTTT.

J is TRBJ2-1 and V is TRBV18, with 13 bases lining up with TRBD2. V shed 1 base, J shed 5 bases, and the junction held 2 bases outside the gene matches. The CDR3 runs 16 residues. Germline V gene lookup returns CDR1 KGHSH and CDR2 LQKENI. The CDR3 nucleotides read TGTGCCAGCTCACCACTGGGGACTAGCGGGAACAATGAGCAGTTCTTC. Protein: CASSPLGTSGNNEQFF.

V is TRBV15 and J is TRBJ2-1, with D tentatively TRBD2 (6 bases). V was cut by 0 bases and J by 6 bases, with 15 bases left in between. CDR3 length equals 16 residues. Germline assignment: CDR1 LNHNV and CDR2 YYDKDF (reference sequence). The CDR3 sequence: CATSRDRGRTTNEQFF. For the CDR3, the DNA is TGTGCCACCAGCAGAGATCGGGGTCGGACTACCAATGAGCAGTTCTTC.

This clonotype was counted a few times. The chain uses TRBV20-1 and TRBJ2-5; TRBD1 matches at 9 bases. J gave up 5 bases and V 1 base, and 11 bases lay outside the gene matches. Germline CDR1 DFQATT, CDR2 SNEGSKA (reference sequence). The CDR3 is made up of 16 amino acids. The CDR3, as DNA: TGCAGTGCTAGAGGACAACAGGGGGCAACGCGGGAGACCCAGTACTTC. This encodes CSARGQQGATRETQYF.

The rearrangement links TRBV15 to TRBJ2-1; D remains unclear. The CDR3 is made up of 17 amino acids. Deletions cut 0 bases from V and 3 bases from J, with 15 bases between. The germline V gene has CDR1 LNHNV and CDR2 YYDKDF (reference sequence). The CDR3 protein is CATSRDLVGSGYNEQFF. CDR3 in DNA: TGTGCCACCAGCAGAGACCTCGTCGGCTCGGGCTACAATGAGCAGTTCTTC.

This clonotype was observed a few times. The rearrangement links TRBV6-1 to TRBJ1-1; possible D gene TRBD1, 6 bases. This CDR3 has 16 residues. V lost 8 bases and J lost 0, with 19 bases in between. Germline V CDR1 and CDR2: MNHNS, SASEGT. CDR3 DNA sequence: TGTGCCAGCCCCCTCGCCAGGGGTGGGGTGAACACTGAAGCTTTCTTT. Translation gives CASPLARGGVNTEAFF.

The chain is built from TRBV20-1 and TRBJ2-7; D is perhaps TRBD1 or TRBD2 (5 bases each). Germline CDR1 and CDR2: DFQATT and SNEGSKA (reference sequence). Trimming removed 0 bases at V and 1 base at J, with 10 bases between. This CDR3 has 14 amino acids. Written as DNA, the CDR3 is TGCAGTGCTAGAGATGGGGGAAGATCCTACGAGCAGTACTTC. Translated: CSARDGGRSYEQYF.

This clonotype was picked up one time. This chain connects TRBV12-3 or TRBV12-4 to TRBJ2-1; 11 positions match TRBD2. This CDR3 contains 14 residues. J was trimmed by 5 bases and V by 6 bases; bases with no gene match: 3. The CDR3 region has the DNA TGTGCCAGCAGACTAGCGGGAGTCAACAATGAGCAGTTCTTC. This encodes CASRLAGVNNEQFF.

The V call is TRBV7-2, the J call TRBJ2-3; perhaps TRBD2 as D (7 bases). Germline V CDR1 and CDR2: SGHTA, FQGNSA. The V gene lost 11 bases and the J gene lost 1 base, with 19 bases spanning the gap. The CDR3 runs to 15 residues. The DNA of the CDR3 is TGTGCCTCAGCCCTGGGCGGGGGCCGCACAGATACGCAGTATTTT. As protein: CASALGGGRTDTQYF.

This rearrangement joins TRBV7-8 to TRBJ1-5; D unresolved. The CDR3 loop spans 12 amino acids. V was pared by 0 bases and J by 11 bases, with 8 bases between. In germline, CDR1 is SGHVS, CDR2 FQNEAQ. The DNA of the CDR3 is TGTGCCAGCAGCTTAGCCGGTGGTGCCCAGCATTTT. Protein product: CASSLAGGAQHF.

This clonotype was seen a few times. The V call is TRBV7-9, the J call TRBJ2-7; possible D gene TRBD2, 7 bases. In germline, CDR1 is SEHNR, CDR2 FQNEAQ (reference sequence). Between the trimmed V and J ends, which lost 4 bases and 3 bases, there was a span of 25 bases. This CDR3 is built from 18 residues. This CDR3 reads CASSSPGGGGKANYEQYF. Here the CDR3 DNA reads TGTGCCAGCAGCTCCCCGGGGGGAGGGGGAAAGGCTAACTACGAGCAGTACTTC.

The sample holds a few counts of this clonotype. The J gene is TRBJ2-1, the V gene TRBV20-1, with D possibly matching TRBD1 (6 bases). Looked up from germline, CDR1 is DFQATT and CDR2 is SNEGSKA (reference sequence). V was pared by 3 bases and J by 2 bases, with 17 bases between. There are 16 residues in the CDR3. This CDR3 is CSARLLQGVTYNEQFF. The CDR3 region has the DNA TGCAGTGCTAGGCTTTTACAGGGAGTCACCTACAATGAGCAGTTCTTC.

In this sample, this clonotype turned up once. The V and J genes are TRBV10-3 and TRBJ2-4, with D unclear. V lost 3 bases to trimming and J lost 7 bases, with 10 bases between them. This CDR3 comprises 13 residues. Germline V lookup: CDR1 ENHRY, CDR2 SYGVKD. The chain's CDR3 is CAISDPLVNIQYF. CDR3 coding DNA: TGTGCCATCAGTGACCCTTTAGTGAACATTCAGTACTTC.

This chain uses TRBV20-1 with TRBJ2-5; D remains ambiguous. Per germline, CDR1 DFQATT and CDR2 SNEGSKA (reference sequence). The CDR3 totals 11 residues. Trimming shortened V by 5 bases and J by 5 bases, and 9 bases separated the two germline ends. CDR3 sequence: CSAPLRETQYF. CDR3 DNA: TGCAGTGCTCCCCTGAGGGAGACCCAGTACTTC.

V gene TRBV20-1 combines with J gene TRBJ1-5; 11 bases match TRBD1. J gave up 3 bases and V 8 bases, and 6 bases lay outside the gene matches. Germline V CDR1 and CDR2: DFQATT, SNEGSKA (reference sequence). The CDR3 sequence is 14 residues long. The CDR3 sequence is CSLQDRGLNQPQHF. CDR3 DNA sequence: TGCAGTCTTCAGGACAGGGGGCTCAATCAGCCCCAGCATTTT.